This T cell receptor beta chain was sequenced during a study of low-dose radiotherapy and immunotherapy resistance in tumors. For the study at large: With fractions of 0.5 Gy given every 2 weeks, Cohort 1 accumulated a total of 6.5 Gy. Ipilimumab 1 mg/kg every six weeks, together with nivolumab 240 mg every two weeks, was given intravenously to patients. Patients took oral aspirin 300 mg daily for four cycles from cycle 1 day 1.

Time point of the sample: before trial treatment. Solid tumors that lacked tumor-infiltrating lymphocytes and were advanced were present in eligible patients. There are 14 residues in the CDR3. Per the germline V gene, CDR1 is MNHNY and CDR2 is SVGAGI (reference sequence). The trim removed 7 bases at V and 4 bases at J, leaving 8 bases unmatched. This clonotype has only one observation. A far larger clone is one base from this, pointing to a likely read error. Priming of first-strand cDNA relied on TRAV- and TRBV-specific primers (covering alpha and beta chains). The authors amplified TCRs for 20 PCR cycles with a constant-region primer and a V-primer adapter. TCRdb re-called the reads with MiXCR, one entry per CDR3 protein. The profile shows roughly 54,000 distinct CDR3 sequences, about 25% of them singletons.

The material was PBMCs, obtained before treatment. The sequence was collected from a male donor with prostate cancer. This chain connects TRBV6-6 to TRBJ2-7; 9 bases are shared with TRBD1. The CDR3 sequence: CASILGGQGYEQYF. The CDR3 DNA reads TGTGCCAGCATCCTAGGGGGACAGGGATACGAGCAGTACTTC.